The 22 T cell receptor beta chains below all came from one sample that was sequenced in a study of blood T cell repertoires in COVID-19. Measured with immunoSEQ multiplex PCR; TCRdb has only the in-frame clones, and not every one. The sample shows 230,000 or so clones, 88% of them seen only once. The sequenced sample was PBMCs or T cells enriched from blood (not recorded which). The source of these receptors is a woman in her twenties or thirties who had recovered from COVID-19.

This clone was seen more than once but under ten times. The genes are TRBV2 and TRBJ1-5; 8 nucleotides align to TRBD1. Germline assignment: CDR1 SNHLY and CDR2 FYNNEI. CDR3 length equals 13 residues. Trimming cost V 5 bases and J 7 bases; bases outside gene matches: 4. CDR3 region: CASSQDRGQPQHF. DNA of the CDR3: TGTGCCAGCAGTCAAGACAGGGGACAGCCCCAGCATTTT.

This sequence joins TRBV4-3 and TRBJ1-1; 8 bases line up with TRBD1. V dropped 2 bases and J dropped 4; count of bases not matched to a gene: 6. Per the germline V gene, CDR1 is LGHNA and CDR2 is YSLEER. There are 15 residues in the CDR3. This CDR3 reads CASSQPGGVGTEAFF. CDR3 coding DNA: TGCGCCAGCAGCCAACCAGGGGGCGTGGGCACTGAAGCTTTCTTT.

The rearrangement joins TRBV7-9 to TRBJ2-1; D remains unclear. This CDR3 contains 14 residues. Germline CDR1 is SEHNR and CDR2 is FQNEAQ (reference sequence). Trimming removed 0 bases from V and 6 bases from J, with 9 bases in between. The CDR3 nucleotides are TGTGCCAGCAGCTTAGCGGTGCGGCGCAATGAGCAGTTCTTC. Translated: CASSLAVRRNEQFF.

The gene calls are TRBV5-4 and TRBJ2-5, with D possibly matching TRBD1 (6 bases). V lost 4 bases, J lost 4 bases, and 14 bases lay in between. Germline loops: CDR1 SGHNT, CDR2 YYREEE (reference sequence). This CDR3 contains 14 residues. CDR3 nucleotides: TGTGCCAGCAGCCCACAGGGAGAAAGAGAGACCCAGTACTTC. Protein product: CASSPQGERETQYF.

The chain recombines TRBV27 with TRBJ1-5; no firm D call. V dropped 5 bases and J dropped 3 bases, with 17 bases sitting between them. CDR3 length: 16 amino acids. Germline values: CDR1 MNHEY, CDR2 SMNVEV (reference sequence). As DNA, the CDR3 is TGTGCCAGCAGTACGCGACTCGGGAGGTCCAATCAGCCCCAGCATTTT. Residues: CASSTRLGRSNQPQHF.

The chain joins TRBV5-1 to TRBJ2-1; no definite D call. The CDR3 length is 14 residues. Germline V gene data show CDR1 as SGHRS and CDR2 as YFSETQ. Trimming pared 7 bases from V and 0 bases from J, leaving 11 bases between. The DNA for the CDR3 is TGCGCCAGCGCGGAAGCTAGCTCCTACAATGAGCAGTTCTTC. Translated, it gives CASAEASSYNEQFF.

The J gene is TRBJ1-1, the V gene TRBV7-9; perhaps TRBD1 as D (5 bases). Looked up from germline, CDR1 is SEHNR and CDR2 is FQNEAQ (reference sequence). Trimming took off 1 base at V and 0 bases at J, with 9 bases between the two ends. The CDR3 sequence is 15 residues long. The CDR3 is CASSLDPGMNTEAFF. CDR3 bases: TGTGCCAGCAGCTTAGACCCAGGGATGAACACTGAAGCTTTCTTT.

The genes are TRBV5-1 and TRBJ2-7; D gene unclear. The CDR3 runs to 12 residues. Trimming took off 4 bases at V and 6 bases at J, with 11 bases between the two ends. The germline V gene encodes CDR1 SGHRS and CDR2 YFSETQ. The CDR3 sequence: CASSPNQAEQYF. CDR3 nucleotide sequence: TGCGCCAGCAGCCCCAATCAAGCCGAGCAGTACTTC.

The V and J genes are TRBV11-2 and TRBJ2-1, with a weak D call TRBD1 (5 bases). The germline V and J ends were trimmed by 3 bases and 5 bases, with 8 bases remaining between them. This CDR3 spans 13 amino acids. Germline V gives CDR1 SGHAT, CDR2 FQNNGV. DNA for the CDR3: TGTGCCAGCAGCTTGGGGCGGAACAATGAGCAGTTCTTC. Translation: CASSLGRNNEQFF.

This clone was observed a handful of times. The V and J genes are TRBV19 and TRBJ2-5; 7 positions agree with TRBD1. Trimming took 6 bases from V and 3 from J; bases not matched to a gene: 1. Germline V CDR1 and CDR2: LNHDA, SQIVND (reference sequence). CDR3 length: 12 amino acids. The CDR3 nucleotides read TGTGCCAGTAGAGGGACAGAAGAGACCCAGTACTTC. The encoded protein is CASRGTEETQYF. Supplemented by reference TRBV19 and TRBJ2-5, the full variable domain reads DGGITQSPKYLFRKEGQNVTLSCEQNLNHDAMYWYRQDPGQGLRLIYYSQIVNDFQKGDIAEGYSVSREKKESFPLTVTSAQKNPTAFYLCASRGTEETQYFGPGTRLLVL.

The chain carries TRBV6-5 and TRBJ1-1; D is unclear. The CDR3 is made up of 13 amino acids. V was shortened by 6 bases and J by 1 base, with 9 bases between the two germline ends. Germline assignment: CDR1 MNHEY and CDR2 SVGAGI. CDR3 DNA: TGTGCCAGCAGAGAGACACAGAACACTGAAGCTTTCTTT. It specifies CASRETQNTEAFF.

Only one count was recorded for this clone. The chain couples TRBV7-2 to TRBJ2-4; D unresolved. The germline CDR1 and CDR2 sequences are SGHTA and FQGNSA. The CDR3 contains 14 residues. V gave up 1 base and J gave up 2 bases, with 6 bases separating them. Here the CDR3 DNA reads TGTGCCAGCAGCTTAGTCTATACCAAAAACATTCAGTACTTC. As protein: CASSLVYTKNIQYF.

CDR3 DNA sequence: TGTGCCAGCAGCTTATTACCAGGGCCTTACGAGCAGTACTTC. Translation gives CASSLLPGPYEQYF. The chain is built from TRBV11-2 and TRBJ2-7, with a tentative D call TRBD1 (5 bases). V dropped 2 bases and J dropped 4 bases, with 12 bases sitting between them. This CDR3 region has 14 residues. The germline gives CDR1 SGHAT, CDR2 FQNNGV.

The chain uses TRBV7-2 and TRBJ1-6, with a tentative D call TRBD1 (6 bases). Trimming removed 7 bases at V and 5 bases at J, with 15 bases between. CDR1 is SGHTA, CDR2 FQGNSA, per germline. The CDR3 has 15 residues. Here the CDR3 reads CASNLGGGHNSPLHF. CDR3 sequence (DNA): TGTGCCAGCAACCTAGGGGGGGGCCATAATTCACCCCTCCACTTT.

This clone showed up just a few times. The gene calls are TRBV7-3 and TRBJ2-2; D remains unclear. Germline V gene sequence: CDR1 SGHTA, CDR2 FQGTGA. The CDR3 is made up of 17 amino acids. V was trimmed by 2 bases and J by 5 bases, leaving 18 bases between them. The CDR3, as DNA: TGTGCCAGCAGCTTAGATCGCGGATGGAGTGGAACCGGGGAGCTGTTTTTT. This gives the protein CASSLDRGWSGTGELFF.

The chain couples TRBV5-1 to TRBJ2-1; 12 bases map to TRBD2. With V trimmed by 0 bases and J by 5 bases, 6 bases remained unmatched. Germline V lookup: CDR1 SGHRS, CDR2 YFSETQ. There are 17 residues in the CDR3. Here the CDR3 DNA reads TGCGCCAGCAGCTTGGATATTCTAGCGGGGGGGAACAATGAGCAGTTCTTC. Amino acid sequence: CASSLDILAGGNNEQFF.

A few counts support this clone. The chain recombines TRBV6-6 with TRBJ1-5; no clear D. The CDR3 has 14 amino acids. Germline values: CDR1 MNHNY, CDR2 SVGAGI (reference sequence). The germline V and J ends were trimmed by 2 bases and 7 bases, with 12 bases remaining between them. DNA for the CDR3: TGTGCCAGCAGTTACCCGGGAGTAGGGCAGCCCCAGCATTTT. Its translation is CASSYPGVGQPQHF.

The chain links TRBV15 to TRBJ2-7; D is perhaps TRBD1 (5 bases). V was cut by 5 bases and J by 1 base, with 12 bases left in between. The CDR3 is made up of 14 amino acids. Germline V gene lookup returns CDR1 LNHNV and CDR2 YYDKDF (reference sequence). DNA for the CDR3: TGTGCCACCAGCCTTGCAGGGCGATCCTACGAGCAGTACTTC. It translates to CATSLAGRSYEQYF.

V gene TRBV6-2 or TRBV6-3 combines with J gene TRBJ1-1; unclear D gene. CDR3 length: 13 amino acids. Germline CDR1 and CDR2: MNHEY and SVGEGT. Trimming took off 2 bases at V and 1 base at J, with 5 bases between the two ends. The CDR3 coding sequence is TGTGCCAGCAGTTACGCCAGGAACACTGAAGCTTTCTTT. Amino acid sequence: CASSYARNTEAFF.

This chain links TRBV5-6 with TRBJ2-6, with TRBD1 as a possible D gene (5 bases). The CDR3 contains 16 residues. Germline loops: CDR1 SGHDT, CDR2 YYEEEE. V lost 3 bases and J lost 1, with 11 bases in between. The CDR3 DNA is TGTGCCAGCAGCTCTACCAGGGTTTCTGGGGCCAACGTCCTGACTTTC. Translating it yields CASSSTRVSGANVLTF.

The chain carries TRBV2 and TRBJ2-1, with D possibly being TRBD2 (5 bases). V dropped 7 bases and J dropped 0 bases, with 16 bases sitting between them. Germline CDR1 SNHLY, CDR2 FYNNEI. CDR3 length equals 16 residues. The CDR3 bases are TGTGCCAGCACCTTGAGGGTTCGGAGCTCCTACAATGAGCAGTTCTTC. Translation: CASTLRVRSSYNEQFF.

The chain carries TRBV10-3 and TRBJ2-3; D perhaps matches TRBD1 (6 bases). This CDR3 region has 13 residues. CDR1 is ENHRY, CDR2 SYGVKD, per germline. With 11 bases removed from V and 2 bases from J, the gap between germline ends came to 14 bases. This CDR3 reads CAAGGQLTDTQYF. The DNA of the CDR3 is TGTGCCGCCGGTGGACAGCTCACAGATACGCAGTATTTT.